Sequencing of this T cell receptor (beta chain) was carried out in a study of Ad26.COV2.S vaccination and SARS-CoV-2 variants. The wider study: The authors gave Ad26.COV2.S intramuscularly, either once or twice 56 days apart. General study results and limits: Recipients of either vaccine or placebo displayed similar breadth of non-spike TCRs.

From germline, CDR1 is MDHEN and CDR2 SYDVKM. The V end lost 6 bases, the J end lost 7 bases, and 13 bases lay between the germline ends. The CDR3 totals 13 residues. This clone was counted only a few times. Its target is not known. The method was immunoSEQ multiplex PCR; TCRdb's version includes in-frame clones alone and lacks a portion of them. The table has over 200,000 clones, over 75% seen once; the top ten hold around a tenth. The treatment: about 20 received Ad26.COV2.S at low or high dose, single or two shots; about 5 received placebo; per-sample allocation not given. Sampling took place 63 days after the first vaccine or placebo injection. At a Boston site, the person donating was an adult of 18-55 years. The vaccine delivered Wuhan-strain SARS-CoV-2 spike through an Ad26 vector.

Source: peripheral blood, taken in a trial of Ad26.COV2.S vaccine versus placebo. The origin of this receptor is a person aged 18 to 59 who received the Ad26.COV2.S COVID-19 vaccine or a placebo. This chain uses TRBV28 with TRBJ2-4; tentatively, D is TRBD1 (6 bases). CDR3 in DNA: TGTGCCAGCAGGGGAACAGGGATGAACATTCAGTACTTC. The encoded protein is CASRGTGMNIQYF.